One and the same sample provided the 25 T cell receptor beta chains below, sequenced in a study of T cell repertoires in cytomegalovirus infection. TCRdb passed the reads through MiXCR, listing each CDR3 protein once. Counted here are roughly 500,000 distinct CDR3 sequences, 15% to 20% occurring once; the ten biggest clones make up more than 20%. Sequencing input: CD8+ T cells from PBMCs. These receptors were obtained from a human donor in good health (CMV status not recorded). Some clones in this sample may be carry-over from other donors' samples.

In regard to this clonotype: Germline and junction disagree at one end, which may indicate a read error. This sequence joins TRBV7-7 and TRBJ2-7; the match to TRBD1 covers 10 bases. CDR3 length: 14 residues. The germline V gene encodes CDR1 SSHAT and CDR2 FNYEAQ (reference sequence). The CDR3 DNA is TGTGCTAGCAGCCGTGGGACAGGGGACTACGAGCAGTACTTC. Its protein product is CASSRGTGDYEQYF. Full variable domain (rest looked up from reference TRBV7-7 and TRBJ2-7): GAGVSQSPRYKVTKRGQDVTLRCDPISSHATLYWYQQALGQGPEFLTYFNYEAQPDKSGLPSDRFSAERPEGSISTLTIQRTEQRDSAMYRCASSRGTGDYEQYFGPGTRLTVT.

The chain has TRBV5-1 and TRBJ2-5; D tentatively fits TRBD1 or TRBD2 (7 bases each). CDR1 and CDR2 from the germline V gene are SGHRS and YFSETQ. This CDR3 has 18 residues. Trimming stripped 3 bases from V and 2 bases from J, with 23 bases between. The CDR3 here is CASSSSPSGGGLQETQYF. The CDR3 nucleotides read TGCGCCAGCAGCTCAAGCCCCTCAGGGGGGGGGTTACAAGAGACCCAGTACTTC.

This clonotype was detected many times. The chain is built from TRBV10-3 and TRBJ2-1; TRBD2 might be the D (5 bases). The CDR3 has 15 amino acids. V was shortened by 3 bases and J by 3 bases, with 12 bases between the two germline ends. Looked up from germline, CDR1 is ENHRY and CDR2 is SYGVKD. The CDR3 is CAISDPPSYYNEQFF. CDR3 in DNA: TGTGCCATCAGTGACCCTCCTAGCTACTACAATGAGCAGTTCTTC.

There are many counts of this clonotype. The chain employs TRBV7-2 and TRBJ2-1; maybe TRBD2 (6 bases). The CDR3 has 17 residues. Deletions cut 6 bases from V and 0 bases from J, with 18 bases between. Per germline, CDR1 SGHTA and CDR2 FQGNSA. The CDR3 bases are TGTGCCAGCAGACCTACTAGCTTGTCGGGCTCCTACAATGAGCAGTTCTTC. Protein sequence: CASRPTSLSGSYNEQFF.

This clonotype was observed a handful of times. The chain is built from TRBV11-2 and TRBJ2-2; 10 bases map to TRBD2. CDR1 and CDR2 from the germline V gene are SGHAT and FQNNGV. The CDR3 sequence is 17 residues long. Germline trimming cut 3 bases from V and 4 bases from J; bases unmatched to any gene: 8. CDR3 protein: CASSFPASGSFTGELFF. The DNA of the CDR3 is TGTGCCAGCAGCTTCCCCGCTAGCGGGAGTTTCACCGGGGAGCTGTTTTTT.

The CDR3 loop reads CAWSVVGEQYF. The CDR3 DNA sequence: TGTGCCTGGAGTGTAGTTGGCGAGCAGTACTTC. The genes are TRBV30 and TRBJ2-7; D not resolved. This CDR3 has 11 amino acids. In germline, CDR1 is GTSNPN, CDR2 SVGIG (reference sequence). With 0 bases removed from V and 6 bases from J, the gap between germline ends came to 6 bases.

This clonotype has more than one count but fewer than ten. For the CDR3, the DNA is TGTGCCAGCTCACCACCTAAAGCGGCCCCCTACAATGAGCAGTTCTTC. Its translation: CASSPPKAAPYNEQFF. V and J are TRBV18 and TRBJ2-1; perhaps TRBD2 as D (5 bases). The CDR3 contains 16 residues. Trimming removed 0 bases from V and 2 bases from J, with 11 bases in between. Germline values: CDR1 KGHSH, CDR2 LQKENI. The whole variable domain, remainder taken from reference TRBV18 and TRBJ2-1, is NAGVMQNPRHLVRRRGQEARLRCSPMKGHSHVYWYRQLPEEGLKFMVYLQKENIIDESGMPKERFSAEFPKEGPSILRIQQVVRGDSAAYFCASSPPKAAPYNEQFFGPGTRLTVL.

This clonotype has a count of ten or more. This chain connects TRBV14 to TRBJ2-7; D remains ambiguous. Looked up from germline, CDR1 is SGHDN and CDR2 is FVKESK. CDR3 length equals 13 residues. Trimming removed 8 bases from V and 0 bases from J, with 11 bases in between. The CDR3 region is CASAWSYSYEQYF. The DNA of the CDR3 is TGTGCCAGCGCGTGGTCGTACTCCTACGAGCAGTACTTC.

CDR3 coding DNA: TGTGCCAGCACTGTTAGAGGTTCATACAATGAGCAGTTCTTC. Residues: CASTVRGSYNEQFF. The rearrangement uses TRBV27 and TRBJ2-1; no firm D call. V dropped 7 bases and J dropped 4 bases, with 14 bases sitting between them. The CDR3 runs to 14 residues. Per the germline V gene, CDR1 is MNHEY and CDR2 is SMNVEV (reference sequence).

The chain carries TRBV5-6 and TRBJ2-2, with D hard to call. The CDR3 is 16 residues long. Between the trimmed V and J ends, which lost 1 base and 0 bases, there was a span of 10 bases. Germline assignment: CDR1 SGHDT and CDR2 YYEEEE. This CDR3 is CASSLQLAANTGELFF. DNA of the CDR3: TGTGCCAGCAGCTTGCAGCTGGCGGCGAACACCGGGGAGCTGTTTTTT.

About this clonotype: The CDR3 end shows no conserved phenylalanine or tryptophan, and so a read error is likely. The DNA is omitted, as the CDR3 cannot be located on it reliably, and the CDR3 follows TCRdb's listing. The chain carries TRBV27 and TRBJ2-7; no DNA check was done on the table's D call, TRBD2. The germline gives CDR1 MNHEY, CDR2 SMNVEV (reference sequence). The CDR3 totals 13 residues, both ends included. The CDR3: CASSPPLLAGPDA.

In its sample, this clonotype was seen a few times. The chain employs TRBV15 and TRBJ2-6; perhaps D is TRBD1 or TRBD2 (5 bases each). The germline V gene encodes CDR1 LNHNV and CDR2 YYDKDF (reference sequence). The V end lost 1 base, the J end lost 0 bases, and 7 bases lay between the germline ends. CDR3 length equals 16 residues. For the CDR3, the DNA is TGTGCCACCAGCAGAGGAGGGACCTCTGGGGCCAACGTCCTGACTTTC. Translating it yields CATSRGGTSGANVLTF.

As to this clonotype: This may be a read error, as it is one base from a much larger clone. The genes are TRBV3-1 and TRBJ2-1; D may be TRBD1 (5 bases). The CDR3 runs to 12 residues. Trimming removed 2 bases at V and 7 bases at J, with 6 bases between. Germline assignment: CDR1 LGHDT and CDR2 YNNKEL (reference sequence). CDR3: CASSQPGNEQFF. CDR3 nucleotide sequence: TGTGCCAGCAGCCAACCAGGGAATGAGCAGTTCTTC.

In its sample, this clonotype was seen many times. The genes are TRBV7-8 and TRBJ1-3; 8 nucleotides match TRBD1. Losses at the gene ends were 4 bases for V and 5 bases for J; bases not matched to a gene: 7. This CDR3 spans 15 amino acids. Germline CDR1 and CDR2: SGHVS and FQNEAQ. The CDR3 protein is CASSSTDRDRNTIYF. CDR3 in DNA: TGTGCCAGCAGCTCGACGGACAGGGATAGAAACACCATATATTTT.

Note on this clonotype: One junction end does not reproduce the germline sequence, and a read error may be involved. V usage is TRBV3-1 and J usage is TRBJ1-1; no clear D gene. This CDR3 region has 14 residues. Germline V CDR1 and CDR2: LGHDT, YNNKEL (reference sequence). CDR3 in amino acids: CACSQVTGYTEAFF. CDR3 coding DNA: TGTGCCTGCAGCCAAGTGACTGGGTACACTGAAGCTTTCTTT.

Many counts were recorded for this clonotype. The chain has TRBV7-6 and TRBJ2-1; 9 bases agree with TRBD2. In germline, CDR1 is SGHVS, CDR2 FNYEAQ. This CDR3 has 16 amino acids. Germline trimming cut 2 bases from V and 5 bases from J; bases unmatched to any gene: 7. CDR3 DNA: TGTGCCAGCAGCTTAAGGGCTAGCGGGGTCAACAATGAGCAGTTCTTC. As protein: CASSLRASGVNNEQFF.

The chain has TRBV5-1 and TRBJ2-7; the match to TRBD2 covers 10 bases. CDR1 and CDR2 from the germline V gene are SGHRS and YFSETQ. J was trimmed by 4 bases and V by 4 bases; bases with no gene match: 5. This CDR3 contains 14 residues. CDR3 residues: CASSLSGGEYEQYF. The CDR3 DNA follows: TGCGCCAGCAGCCTAAGCGGGGGGGAGTACGAGCAGTACTTC. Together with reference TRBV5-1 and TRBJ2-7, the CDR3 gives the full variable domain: KAGVTQTPRYLIKTRGQQVTLSCSPISGHRSVSWYQQTPGQGLQFLFEYFSETQRNKGNFPGRFSGRQFSNSRSEMNVSTLELGDSALYLCASSLSGGEYEQYFGPGTRLTVT.

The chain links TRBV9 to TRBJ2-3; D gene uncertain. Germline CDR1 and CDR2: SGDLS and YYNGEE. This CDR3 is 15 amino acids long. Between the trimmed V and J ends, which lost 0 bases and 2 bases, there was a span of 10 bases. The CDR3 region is CASSVGADLTDTQYF. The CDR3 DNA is TGTGCCAGCAGCGTAGGGGCGGATCTCACAGATACGCAGTATTTT.

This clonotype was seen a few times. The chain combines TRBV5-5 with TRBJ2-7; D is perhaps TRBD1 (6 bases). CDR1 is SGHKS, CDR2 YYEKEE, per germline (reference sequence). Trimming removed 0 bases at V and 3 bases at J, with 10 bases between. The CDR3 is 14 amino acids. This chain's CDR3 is CASSLEGVVYEQYF. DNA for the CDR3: TGTGCCAGCAGCTTGGAGGGGGTCGTCTACGAGCAGTACTTC.

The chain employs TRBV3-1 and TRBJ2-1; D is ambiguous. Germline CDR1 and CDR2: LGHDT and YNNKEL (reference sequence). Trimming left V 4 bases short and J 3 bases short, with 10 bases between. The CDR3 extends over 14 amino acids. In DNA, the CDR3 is TGTGCCAGCAGCCCAGGTCTTAACTACAATGAGCAGTTCTTC. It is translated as CASSPGLNYNEQFF.

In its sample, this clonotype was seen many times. This CDR3 reads CASSLALRGGGRNEQFF. CDR3 in DNA: TGTGCCAGCAGCTTAGCCCTTCGAGGAGGGGGGCGGAATGAGCAGTTCTTC. The gene calls are TRBV7-8 and TRBJ2-1; D may match TRBD1 or TRBD2 (6 bases each). The V gene's germline CDR1 is SGHVS and CDR2 FQNEAQ. Trimming removed 0 bases at V and 7 bases at J, with 19 bases between. CDR3 length: 17 residues.

This CDR3 reads CAISPRSGGGSGTQETQYF. The DNA of the CDR3 is TGTGCCATCAGCCCTAGGAGTGGGGGGGGTAGCGGGACCCAAGAGACCCAGTACTTC. The chain has TRBV10-3 and TRBJ2-5; TRBD2 aligns across 8 bases. J gave up 1 base and V 6 bases, and 19 bases lay outside the gene matches. This CDR3 contains 19 residues. Looked up from germline, CDR1 is ENHRY and CDR2 is SYGVKD.

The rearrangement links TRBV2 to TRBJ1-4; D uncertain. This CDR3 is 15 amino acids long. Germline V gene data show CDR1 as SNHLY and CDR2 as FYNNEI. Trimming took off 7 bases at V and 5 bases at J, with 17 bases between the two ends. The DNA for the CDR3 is TGTGCCAGCAAAGTAGGAGGGCGGCTCAATGAAAAACTGTTTTTT. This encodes CASKVGGRLNEKLFF.

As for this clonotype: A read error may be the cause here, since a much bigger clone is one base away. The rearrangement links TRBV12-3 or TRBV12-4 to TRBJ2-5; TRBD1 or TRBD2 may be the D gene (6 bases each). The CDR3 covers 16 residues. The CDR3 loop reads CASSLGGAGSQEIQYF. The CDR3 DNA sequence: TGTGCCAGCAGTTTAGGGGGGGCGGGCTCCCAAGAGATCCAGTACTTC.

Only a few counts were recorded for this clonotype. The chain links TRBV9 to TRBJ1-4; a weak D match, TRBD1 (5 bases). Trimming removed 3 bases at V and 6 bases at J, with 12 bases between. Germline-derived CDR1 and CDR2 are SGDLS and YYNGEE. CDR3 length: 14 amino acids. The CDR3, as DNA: TGTGCCAGCAGCGAAGGGGCTTTGGATGAAAAACTGTTTTTT. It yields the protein CASSEGALDEKLFF.